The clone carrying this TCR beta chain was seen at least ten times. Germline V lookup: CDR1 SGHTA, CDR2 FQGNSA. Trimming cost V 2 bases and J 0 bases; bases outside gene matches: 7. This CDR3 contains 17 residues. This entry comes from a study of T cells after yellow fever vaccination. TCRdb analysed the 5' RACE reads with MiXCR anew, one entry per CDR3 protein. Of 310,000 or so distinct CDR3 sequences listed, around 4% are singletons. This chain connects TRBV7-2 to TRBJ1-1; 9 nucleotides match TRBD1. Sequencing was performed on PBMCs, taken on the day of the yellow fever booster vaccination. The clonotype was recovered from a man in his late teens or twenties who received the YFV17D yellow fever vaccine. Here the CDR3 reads CASSLPGQGRVNTEAFF. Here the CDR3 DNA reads TGTGCCAGCAGCTTACCCGGACAGGGGAGGGTGAACACTGAAGCTTTCTTT.